The sequence of this TCR beta chain was determined in a study of T cell repertoires in cytomegalovirus infection. On the study more broadly: Indicated by public TCR beta signatures were CMV infection and matching HLA type.

TCRdb itself ran the reads through MiXCR, one entry per CDR3 protein. The sample has 250,000 to 300,000 distinct CDR3 sequences, roughly 25% seen once. At least ten counts were recorded for this clonotype. Its antigen is as yet unknown. Study-wide points: There were carriers of CMV plus the relevant HLA, and cumulative public TCR beta family frequency identified them. Dominant in the ex vivo response were TCR beta clonotypes restricted by HLA-C and specific for CMV.

The sequenced sample was PBMCs. This receptor was taken from a human donor in good health (CMV status not recorded). Some clones in this sample may be carry-over from other donors' samples.

For the CDR3, the DNA is TGTGCCATCAGTGAGGGGCCTGGAAACACCATATATTTT. This translates into CAISEGPGNTIYF. This chain links TRBV10-3 with TRBJ1-3; D is uncertain. Germline CDR1 reads ENHRY; CDR2 reads SYGVKD. The V end lost 2 bases, the J end lost 2 bases, and 4 bases lay between the germline ends. CDR3 length equals 13 residues.